The 5 T cell receptor beta chains below all came from one sample that was sequenced in a study of T cell responses to AZD1222 COVID-19 vaccine. The table came from immunoSEQ multiplex PCR; TCRdb's copy has only in-frame clones and leaves some out. The data show about 92,000 clones, roughly 86% seen once. This sample comprised peripheral blood, obtained on day 0 of AZD1222 vaccination. Receptor source: an adult in good health.

The V gene is TRBV2, the J gene TRBJ2-6, with 7 positions matching TRBD1. Germline V lookup: CDR1 SNHLY, CDR2 FYNNEI. CDR3 length equals 17 residues. The junction had 8 bases not matched to a gene; V was cut back by 4 bases and J by 2 bases. CDR3 DNA sequence: TGTGCCAGCAGTGGACAGGGCGGAATGCCTGGGGCCAACGTCCTGACTTTC. This gives the protein CASSGQGGMPGANVLTF.

The chain employs TRBV9 and TRBJ2-5; D possibly corresponds to TRBD2 (5 bases). Germline CDR1 SGDLS, CDR2 YYNGEE. V was trimmed by 2 bases and J by 5 bases, leaving 13 bases between them. The CDR3 totals 14 residues. CDR3: CASSVALDRETQYF. The CDR3 nucleotides are TGTGCCAGCAGCGTGGCACTAGATCGGGAGACCCAGTACTTC.

This chain uses TRBV6-2 or TRBV6-3 with TRBJ1-5, with 8 nucleotides matching TRBD1. The germline V gene encodes CDR1 MNHEY and CDR2 SVGEGT. V trimming: 5 bases; J trimming: 6 bases; junction bases outside the gene matches: 6. The CDR3 is 14 amino acids. CDR3 in DNA: TGTGCCAGCAGTACTATACAGGGGGTTCAGCCCCAGCATTTT. It encodes CASSTIQGVQPQHF.

The chain employs TRBV19 and TRBJ1-5, with D unclear. Germline loops: CDR1 LNHDA, CDR2 SQIVND (reference sequence). The CDR3 consists of 13 residues. V lost 4 bases and J 4 bases, leaving 8 bases between the germline ends. CDR3 in amino acids: CASSRSKNQPQHF. CDR3 nucleotide sequence: TGTGCCAGTAGTAGGTCGAAAAATCAGCCCCAGCATTTT. The full variable domain, with the rest looked up from reference TRBV19 and TRBJ1-5, is DGGITQSPKYLFRKEGQNVTLSCEQNLNHDAMYWYRQDPGQGLRLIYYSQIVNDFQKGDIAEGYSVSREKKESFPLTVTSAQKNPTAFYLCASSRSKNQPQHFGDGTRLSIL.

This clone was seen only once. The rearrangement links TRBV19 to TRBJ1-3; the D is unclear. Germline CDR1 is LNHDA and CDR2 is SQIVND (reference sequence). There are 14 residues in the CDR3. The V end lost 4 bases, the J end lost 3 bases, and 10 bases lay between the germline ends. For the CDR3, the DNA is TGTGCCAGTAGTAGGGGAGGGAGTGGAAACACCATATATTTT. This codes for CASSRGGSGNTIYF.